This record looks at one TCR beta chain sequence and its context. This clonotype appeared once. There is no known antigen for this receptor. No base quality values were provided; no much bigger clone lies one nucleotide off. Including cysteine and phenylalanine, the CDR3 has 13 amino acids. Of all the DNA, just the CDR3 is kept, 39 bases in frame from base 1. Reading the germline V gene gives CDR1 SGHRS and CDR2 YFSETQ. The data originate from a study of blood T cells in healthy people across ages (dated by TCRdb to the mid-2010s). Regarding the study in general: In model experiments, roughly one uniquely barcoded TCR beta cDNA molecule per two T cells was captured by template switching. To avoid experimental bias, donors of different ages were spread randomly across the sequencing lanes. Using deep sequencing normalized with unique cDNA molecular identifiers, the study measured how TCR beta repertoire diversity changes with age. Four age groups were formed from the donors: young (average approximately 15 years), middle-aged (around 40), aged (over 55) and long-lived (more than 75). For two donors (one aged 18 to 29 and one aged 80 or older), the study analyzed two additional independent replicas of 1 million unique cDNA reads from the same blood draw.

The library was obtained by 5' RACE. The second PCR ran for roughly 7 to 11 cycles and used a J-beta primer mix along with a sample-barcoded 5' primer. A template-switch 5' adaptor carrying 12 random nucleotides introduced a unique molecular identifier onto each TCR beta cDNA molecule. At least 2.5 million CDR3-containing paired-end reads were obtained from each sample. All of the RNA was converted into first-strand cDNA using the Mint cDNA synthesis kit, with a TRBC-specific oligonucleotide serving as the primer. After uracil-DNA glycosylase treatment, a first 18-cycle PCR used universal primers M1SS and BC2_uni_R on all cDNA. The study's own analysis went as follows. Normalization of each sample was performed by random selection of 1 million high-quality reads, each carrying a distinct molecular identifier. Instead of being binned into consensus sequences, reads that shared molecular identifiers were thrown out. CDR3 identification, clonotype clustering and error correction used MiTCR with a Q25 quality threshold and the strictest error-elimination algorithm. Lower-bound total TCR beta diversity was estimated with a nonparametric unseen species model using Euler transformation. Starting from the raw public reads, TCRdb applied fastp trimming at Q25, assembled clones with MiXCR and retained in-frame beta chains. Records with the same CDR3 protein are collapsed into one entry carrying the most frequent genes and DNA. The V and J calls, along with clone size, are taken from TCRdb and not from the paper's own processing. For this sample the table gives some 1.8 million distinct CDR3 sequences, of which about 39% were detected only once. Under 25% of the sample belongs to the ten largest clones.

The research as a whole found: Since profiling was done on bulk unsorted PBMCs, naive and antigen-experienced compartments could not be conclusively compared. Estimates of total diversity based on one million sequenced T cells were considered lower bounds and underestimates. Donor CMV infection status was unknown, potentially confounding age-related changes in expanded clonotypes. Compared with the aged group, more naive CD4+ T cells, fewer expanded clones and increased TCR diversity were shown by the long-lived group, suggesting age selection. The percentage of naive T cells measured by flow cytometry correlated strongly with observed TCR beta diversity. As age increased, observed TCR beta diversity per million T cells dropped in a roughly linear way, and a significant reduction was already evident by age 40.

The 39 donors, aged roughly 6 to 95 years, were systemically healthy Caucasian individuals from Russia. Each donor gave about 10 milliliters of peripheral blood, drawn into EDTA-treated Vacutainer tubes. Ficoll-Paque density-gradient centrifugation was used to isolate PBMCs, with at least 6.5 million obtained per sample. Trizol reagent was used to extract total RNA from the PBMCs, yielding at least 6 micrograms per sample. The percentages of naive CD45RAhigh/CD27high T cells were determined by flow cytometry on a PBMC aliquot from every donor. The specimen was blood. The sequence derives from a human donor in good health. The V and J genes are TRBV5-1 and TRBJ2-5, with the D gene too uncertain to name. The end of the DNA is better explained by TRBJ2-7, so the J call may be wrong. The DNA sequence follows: TGCGCCAGCAGCTTGGCCACCGTACGCGAGCAGTACTTC. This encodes CASSLATVREQYF.